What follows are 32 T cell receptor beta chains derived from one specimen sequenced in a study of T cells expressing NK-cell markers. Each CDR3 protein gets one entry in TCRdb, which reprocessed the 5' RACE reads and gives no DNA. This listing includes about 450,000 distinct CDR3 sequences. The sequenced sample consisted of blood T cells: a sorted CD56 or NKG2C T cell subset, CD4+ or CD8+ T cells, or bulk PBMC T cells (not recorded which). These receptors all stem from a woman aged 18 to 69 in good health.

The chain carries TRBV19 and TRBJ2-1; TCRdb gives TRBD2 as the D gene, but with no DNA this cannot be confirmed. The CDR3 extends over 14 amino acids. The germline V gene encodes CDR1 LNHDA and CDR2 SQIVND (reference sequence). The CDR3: CASTPQGPYNEQFF.

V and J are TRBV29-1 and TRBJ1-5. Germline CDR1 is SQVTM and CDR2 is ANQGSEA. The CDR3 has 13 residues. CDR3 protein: CSVAGAGNQPQHF.

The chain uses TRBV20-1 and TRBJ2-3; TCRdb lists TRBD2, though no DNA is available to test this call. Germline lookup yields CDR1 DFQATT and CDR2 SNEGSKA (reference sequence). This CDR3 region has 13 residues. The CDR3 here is CSASRGGADTQYF.

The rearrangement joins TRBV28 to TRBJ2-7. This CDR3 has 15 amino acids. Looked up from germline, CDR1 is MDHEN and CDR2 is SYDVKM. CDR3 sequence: CASSFLGNRAHEQYF.

The CDR3 loop reads CSVVGQGLAGANVLTF. This rearrangement joins TRBV29-1 to TRBJ2-6; the D call from TCRdb, TRBD2, cannot be confirmed without DNA. Germline V lookup: CDR1 SQVTM, CDR2 ANQGSEA. The CDR3 runs to 16 residues.

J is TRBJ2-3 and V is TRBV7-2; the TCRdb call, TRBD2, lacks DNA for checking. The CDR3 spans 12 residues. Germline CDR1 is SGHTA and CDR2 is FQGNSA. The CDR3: CASSHRDSLWYF.

The CDR3 protein is CASSLQGSMGYTF. This chain uses TRBV5-5 with TRBJ1-2; TCRdb's D call, TRBD1, is unchecked because there is no DNA. Germline CDR1 reads SGHKS; CDR2 reads YYEKEE (reference sequence). The CDR3 extends over 13 amino acids. The whole variable domain, filled in from reference TRBV5-5 and TRBJ1-2, reads DAGVTQSPTHLIKTRGQQVTLRCSPISGHKSVSWYQQVLGQGPQFIFQYYEKEERGRGNFPDRFSARQFPNYSSELNVNALLLGDSALYLCASSLQGSMGYTFGSGTRLTVV.

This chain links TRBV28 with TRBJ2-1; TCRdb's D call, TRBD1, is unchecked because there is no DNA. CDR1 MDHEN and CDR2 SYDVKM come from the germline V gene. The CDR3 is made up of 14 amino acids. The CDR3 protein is CASSLGQTYNEQFF. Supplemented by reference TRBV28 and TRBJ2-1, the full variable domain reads DVKVTQSSRYLVKRTGEKVFLECVQDMDHENMFWYRQDPGLGLRLIYFSYDVKMKEKGDIPEGYSVSREKKERFSLILESASTNQTSMYLCASSLGQTYNEQFFGPGTRLTVL.

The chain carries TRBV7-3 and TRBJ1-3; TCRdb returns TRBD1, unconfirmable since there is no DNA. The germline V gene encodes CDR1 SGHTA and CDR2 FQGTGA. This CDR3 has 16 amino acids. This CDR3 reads CASSLTGTASGNTIYF.

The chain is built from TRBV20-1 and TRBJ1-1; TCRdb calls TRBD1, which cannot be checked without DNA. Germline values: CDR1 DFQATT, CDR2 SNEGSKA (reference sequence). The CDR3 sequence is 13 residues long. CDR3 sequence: CSARSPGGTEAFF.

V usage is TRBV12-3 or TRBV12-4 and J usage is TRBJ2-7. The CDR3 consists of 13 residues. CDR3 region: CASSLARSYEQYF.

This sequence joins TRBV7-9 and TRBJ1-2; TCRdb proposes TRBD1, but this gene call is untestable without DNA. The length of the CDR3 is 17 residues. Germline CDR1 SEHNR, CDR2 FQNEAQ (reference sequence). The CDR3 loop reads CASSPTDRGQINYGYTF.

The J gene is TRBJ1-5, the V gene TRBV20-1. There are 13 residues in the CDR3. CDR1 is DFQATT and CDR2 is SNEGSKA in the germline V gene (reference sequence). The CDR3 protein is CSARRTSNQPQHF.

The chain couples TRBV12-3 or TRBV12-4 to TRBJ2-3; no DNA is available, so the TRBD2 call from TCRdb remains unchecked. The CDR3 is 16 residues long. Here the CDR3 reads CASATYLAGSTDTQYF.

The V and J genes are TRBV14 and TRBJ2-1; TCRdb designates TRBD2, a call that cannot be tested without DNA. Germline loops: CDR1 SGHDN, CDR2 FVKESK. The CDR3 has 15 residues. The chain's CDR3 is CASSQAMVGVGEQFF.

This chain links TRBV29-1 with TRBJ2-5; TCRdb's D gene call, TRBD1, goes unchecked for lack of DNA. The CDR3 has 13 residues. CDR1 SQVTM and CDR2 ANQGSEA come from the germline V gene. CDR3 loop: CSVTRTGKETQYF.

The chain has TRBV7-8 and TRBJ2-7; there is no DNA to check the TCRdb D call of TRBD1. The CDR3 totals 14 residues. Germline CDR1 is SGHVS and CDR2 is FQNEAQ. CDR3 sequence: CASSLAGHPYEQYF.

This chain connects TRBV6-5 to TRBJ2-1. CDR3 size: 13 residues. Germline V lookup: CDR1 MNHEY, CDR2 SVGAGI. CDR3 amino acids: CASSYPSVGEQFF.

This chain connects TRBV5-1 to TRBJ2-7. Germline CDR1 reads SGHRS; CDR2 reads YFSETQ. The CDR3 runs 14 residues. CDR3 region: CASSWLGGSYEQYF.

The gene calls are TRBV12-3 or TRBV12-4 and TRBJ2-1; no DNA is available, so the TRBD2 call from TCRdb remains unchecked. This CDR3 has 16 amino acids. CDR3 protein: CASSYTSGGSYNEQFF.

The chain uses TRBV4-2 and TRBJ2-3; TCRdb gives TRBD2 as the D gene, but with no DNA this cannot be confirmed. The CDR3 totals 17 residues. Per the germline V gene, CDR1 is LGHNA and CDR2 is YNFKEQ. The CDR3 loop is CASSQPLAGGSTDTQYF.

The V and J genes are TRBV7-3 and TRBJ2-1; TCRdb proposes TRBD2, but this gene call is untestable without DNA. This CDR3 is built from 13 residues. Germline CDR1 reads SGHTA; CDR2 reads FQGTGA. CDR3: CASSLRASGEQFF.

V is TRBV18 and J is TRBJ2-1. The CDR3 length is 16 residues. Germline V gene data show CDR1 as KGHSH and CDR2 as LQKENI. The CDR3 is CASSKPTANSYNEQFF.

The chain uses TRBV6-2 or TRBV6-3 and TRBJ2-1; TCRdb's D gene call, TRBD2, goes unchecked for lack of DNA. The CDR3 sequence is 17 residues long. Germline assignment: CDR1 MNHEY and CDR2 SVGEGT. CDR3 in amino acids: CASIQTPSGGKDNEQFF.

CDR3 sequence: CASSPTSGSSGELFF. The chain joins TRBV18 to TRBJ2-2; the D call of TRBD2 rests on TCRdb alone, since no DNA is present to check it. There are 15 residues in the CDR3. The V gene's germline CDR1 is KGHSH and CDR2 LQKENI.

The CDR3: CTGSRVGTEAFF. This chain connects TRBV20-1 to TRBJ1-1; with no DNA, the TCRdb D assignment of TRBD1 cannot be verified. The CDR3 runs to 12 residues. Germline CDR1 and CDR2: DFQATT and SNEGSKA (reference sequence).

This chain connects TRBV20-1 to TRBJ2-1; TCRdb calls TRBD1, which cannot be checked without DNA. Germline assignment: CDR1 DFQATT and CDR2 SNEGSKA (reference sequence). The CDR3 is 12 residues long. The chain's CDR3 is CSARDHRNEQFF.

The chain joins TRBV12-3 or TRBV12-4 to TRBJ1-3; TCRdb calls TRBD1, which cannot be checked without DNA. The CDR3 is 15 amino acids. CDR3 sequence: CASSTALTGGGTIYF.

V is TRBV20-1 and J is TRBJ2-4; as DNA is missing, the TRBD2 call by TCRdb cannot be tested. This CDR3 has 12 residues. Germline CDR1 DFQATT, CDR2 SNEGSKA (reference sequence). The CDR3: CSARGLKNIQYF.

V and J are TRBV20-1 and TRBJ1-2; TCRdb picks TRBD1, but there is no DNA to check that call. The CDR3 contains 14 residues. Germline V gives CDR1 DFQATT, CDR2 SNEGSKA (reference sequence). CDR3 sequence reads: CSARGSGHRLGYTF.

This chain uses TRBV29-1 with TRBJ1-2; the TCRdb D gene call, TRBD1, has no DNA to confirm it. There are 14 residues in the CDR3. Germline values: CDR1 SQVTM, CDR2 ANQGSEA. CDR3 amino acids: CSVSPRPINYGYTF.

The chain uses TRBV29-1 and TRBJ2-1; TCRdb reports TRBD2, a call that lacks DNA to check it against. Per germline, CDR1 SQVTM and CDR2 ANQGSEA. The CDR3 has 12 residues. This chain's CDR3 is CSSLGEQNEQFF.